Described below is a single T cell receptor beta chain sequence and its context. Its antigen is still unknown. The CDR3 extends over 16 amino acids. V was cut by 0 bases and J by 5 bases, with 15 bases left in between. Germline CDR1 reads MNHEY; CDR2 reads SVGAGI. The data belong to a study of T cell repertoires in cytomegalovirus infection. Study context: Indications came from public TCR beta signatures; they pointed to CMV infection and to a matching HLA type.

In TCRdb, the reads were re-called with MiXCR into one record per CDR3 protein. The top ten clones hold roughly a fifth of a sample with about 270,000 distinct CDR3 sequences, about 20% of them seen once. Study-level findings and limits: Cumulated frequencies of public TCR beta families served to identify carriers of CMV plus the relevant HLA. There were HLA-C-restricted CMV-specific TCR beta clonotypes dominating the ex vivo response.

The source was cultured PBMCs, collected from culture after CMV antigen stimulation. V usage is TRBV6-5 and J usage is TRBJ2-3; D may match TRBD1 or TRBD2 (5 bases each). The receptor's source is a human donor in good health (CMV status not recorded). Some clones in this sample may be carry-over from other donors' samples. The CDR3 sequence: CASSYSGALYGDTQYF. The CDR3 DNA is TGTGCCAGCAGTTACTCCGGGGCCCTATATGGAGATACGCAGTATTTT.